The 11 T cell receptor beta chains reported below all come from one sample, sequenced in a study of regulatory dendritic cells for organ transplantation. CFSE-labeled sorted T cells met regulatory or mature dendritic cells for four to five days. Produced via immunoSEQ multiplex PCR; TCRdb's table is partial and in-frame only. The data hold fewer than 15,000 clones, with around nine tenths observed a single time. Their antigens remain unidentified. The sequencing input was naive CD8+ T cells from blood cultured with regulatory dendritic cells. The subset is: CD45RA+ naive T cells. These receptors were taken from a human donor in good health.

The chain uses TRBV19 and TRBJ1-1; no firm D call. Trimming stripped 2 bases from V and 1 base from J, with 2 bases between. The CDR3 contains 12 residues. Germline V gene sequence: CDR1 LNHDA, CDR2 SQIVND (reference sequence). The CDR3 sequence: CASSIPNTEAFF. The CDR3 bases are TGTGCCAGTAGTATACCGAACACTGAAGCTTTCTTT. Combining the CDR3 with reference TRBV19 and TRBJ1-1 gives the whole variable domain DGGITQSPKYLFRKEGQNVTLSCEQNLNHDAMYWYRQDPGQGLRLIYYSQIVNDFQKGDIAEGYSVSREKKESFPLTVTSAQKNPTAFYLCASSIPNTEAFFGQGTRLTVV.

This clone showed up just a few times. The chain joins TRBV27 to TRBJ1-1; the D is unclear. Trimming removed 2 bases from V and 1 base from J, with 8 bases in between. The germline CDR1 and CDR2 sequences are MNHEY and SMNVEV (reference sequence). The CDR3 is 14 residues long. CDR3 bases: TGTGCCAGCAGTTTAATACGGACGAACACTGAAGCTTTCTTT. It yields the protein CASSLIRTNTEAFF.

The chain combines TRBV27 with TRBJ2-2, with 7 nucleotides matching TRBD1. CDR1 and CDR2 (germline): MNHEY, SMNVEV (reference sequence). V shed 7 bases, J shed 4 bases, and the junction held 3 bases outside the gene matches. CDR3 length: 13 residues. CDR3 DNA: TGTGCCAGCATTAGACAGGGCACCGGGGAGCTGTTTTTT. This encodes CASIRQGTGELFF.

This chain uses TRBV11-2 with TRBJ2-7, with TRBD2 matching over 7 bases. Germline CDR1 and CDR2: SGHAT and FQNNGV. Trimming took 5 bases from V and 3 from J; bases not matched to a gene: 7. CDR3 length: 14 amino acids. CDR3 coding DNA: TGTGCCAGCAGCCCTGCCCTAGCGGTCTACGAGCAGTACTTC. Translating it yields CASSPALAVYEQYF.

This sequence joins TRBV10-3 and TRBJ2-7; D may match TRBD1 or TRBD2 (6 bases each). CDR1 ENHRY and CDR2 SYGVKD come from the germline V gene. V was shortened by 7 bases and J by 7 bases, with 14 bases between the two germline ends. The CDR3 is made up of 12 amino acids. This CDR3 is CAINGGSGEQYF. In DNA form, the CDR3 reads TGTGCCATCAACGGGGGCTCGGGGGAGCAGTACTTC.

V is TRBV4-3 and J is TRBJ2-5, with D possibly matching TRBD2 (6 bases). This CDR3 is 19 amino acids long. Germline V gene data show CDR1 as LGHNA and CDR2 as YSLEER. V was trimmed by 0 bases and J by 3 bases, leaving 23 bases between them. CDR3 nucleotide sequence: TGCGCCAGCAGCCAAGAGATGGATAGTTGGCTAGCGTATAAAGAGACCCAGTACTTC. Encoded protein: CASSQEMDSWLAYKETQYF.

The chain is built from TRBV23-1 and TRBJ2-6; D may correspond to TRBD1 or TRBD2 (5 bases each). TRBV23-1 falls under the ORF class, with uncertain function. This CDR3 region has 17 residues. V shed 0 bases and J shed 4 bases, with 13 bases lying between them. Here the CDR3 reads CASSQSIPGTGANVLTF. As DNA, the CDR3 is TGCGCCAGCAGTCAATCGATACCGGGGACCGGGGCCAACGTCCTGACTTTC.

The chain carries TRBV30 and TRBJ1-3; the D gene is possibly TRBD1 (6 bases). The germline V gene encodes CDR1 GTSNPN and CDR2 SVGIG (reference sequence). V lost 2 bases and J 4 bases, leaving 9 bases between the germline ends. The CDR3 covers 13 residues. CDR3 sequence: CAWSSGVGNTIYF. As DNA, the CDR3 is TGTGCCTGGAGTTCAGGGGTAGGAAACACCATATATTTT.

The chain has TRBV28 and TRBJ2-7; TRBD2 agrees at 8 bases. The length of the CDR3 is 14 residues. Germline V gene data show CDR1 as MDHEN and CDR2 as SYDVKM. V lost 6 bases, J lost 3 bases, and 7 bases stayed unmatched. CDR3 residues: CASSPGGTFYEQYF. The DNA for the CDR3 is TGTGCCAGCAGCCCGGGAGGGACTTTCTACGAGCAGTACTTC.

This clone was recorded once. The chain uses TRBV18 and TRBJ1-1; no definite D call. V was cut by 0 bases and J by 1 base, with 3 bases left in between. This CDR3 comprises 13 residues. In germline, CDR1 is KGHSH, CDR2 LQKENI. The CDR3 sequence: CASSPPQNTEAFF. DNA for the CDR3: TGTGCCAGCTCACCACCGCAGAACACTGAAGCTTTCTTT. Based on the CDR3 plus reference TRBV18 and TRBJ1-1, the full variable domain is NAGVMQNPRHLVRRRGQEARLRCSPMKGHSHVYWYRQLPEEGLKFMVYLQKENIIDESGMPKERFSAEFPKEGPSILRIQQVVRGDSAAYFCASSPPQNTEAFFGQGTRLTVV.

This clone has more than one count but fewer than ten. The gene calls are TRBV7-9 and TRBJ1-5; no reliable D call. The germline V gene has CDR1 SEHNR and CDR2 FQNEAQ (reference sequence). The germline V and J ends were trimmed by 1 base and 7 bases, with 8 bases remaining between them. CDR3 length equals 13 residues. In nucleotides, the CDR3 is TGTGCCAGCAGCTTAGGCGCTGGCCAGCCCCAGCATTTT. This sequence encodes CASSLGAGQPQHF.